Each of the 18 T cell receptor beta chains below was sequenced from the same sample in a study of blood T cell repertoires in COVID-19. Profiled with immunoSEQ multiplex PCR; TCRdb holds only in-frame clones, not every one. The table includes 120,000 to 150,000 clones, over 75% detected once. Sequenced input: peripheral blood. These receptors were collected from a woman aged 55 to 70 with COVID-19, enrolled during active disease.

The chain links TRBV27 to TRBJ1-1, with a possible D match to TRBD1 (5 bases). This CDR3 is built from 15 residues. V shed 5 bases and J shed 1 base, with 14 bases lying between them. Germline V gene data show CDR1 as MNHEY and CDR2 as SMNVEV (reference sequence). The CDR3 DNA sequence: TGTGCCAGCAGTACCCCGGGGGAGGGGAACACTGAAGCTTTCTTT. This encodes CASSTPGEGNTEAFF.

The rearrangement uses TRBV19 and TRBJ1-1; 7 bases are shared with TRBD1. There are 16 residues in the CDR3. The J segment lost 1 base and the V segment lost 6 bases, leaving 11 bases of the junction unmatched. The germline gives CDR1 LNHDA, CDR2 SQIVND (reference sequence). CDR3 sequence (DNA): TGTGCCAGTAGGGGCCCGGGACAGCTAACGAACACTGAAGCTTTCTTT. Translated: CASRGPGQLTNTEAFF. Drawing the rest from reference TRBV19 and TRBJ1-1, the complete variable domain is DGGITQSPKYLFRKEGQNVTLSCEQNLNHDAMYWYRQDPGQGLRLIYYSQIVNDFQKGDIAEGYSVSREKKESFPLTVTSAQKNPTAFYLCASRGPGQLTNTEAFFGQGTRLTVV.

The chain combines TRBV27 with TRBJ1-3; the D gene is possibly TRBD1 (5 bases). V was cut by 6 bases and J by 2 bases, with 11 bases left in between. Per germline, CDR1 MNHEY and CDR2 SMNVEV (reference sequence). The CDR3 length is 14 residues. CDR3 DNA: TGTGCCAGCAGCCTAGACAGTACTGGAAACACCATATATTTT. The encoded protein is CASSLDSTGNTIYF.

The table lists this clone with a few counts. CDR3 region: CASSRDRGYQPQHF. DNA of the CDR3: TGTGCCAGCAGCCGGGACAGGGGTTATCAGCCCCAGCATTTT. The chain combines TRBV5-8 with TRBJ1-5, with 10 bases aligning to TRBD1. CDR1 and CDR2 from the germline V gene are SGHTS and YDEGEE. CDR3 length: 14 residues. V lost 4 bases, J lost 5 bases, and 3 bases stayed unmatched.

This clone occurred a few times. The chain has TRBV12-3 or TRBV12-4 and TRBJ2-5; 8 nucleotides line up with TRBD2. Losses at the gene ends were 11 bases for V and 5 bases for J; bases not matched to a gene: 10. This CDR3 has 13 residues. The CDR3 bases are TGTGCCGTCGGGGGGGGAACGGAGGAGACCCAGTACTTC. It specifies CAVGGGTEETQYF.

The rearrangement joins TRBV19 to TRBJ2-7; 7 bases agree with TRBD1. This CDR3 contains 15 residues. V lost 3 bases to trimming and J lost 3 bases; unmatched junction nucleotides: 8. The germline V gene encodes CDR1 LNHDA and CDR2 SQIVND (reference sequence). The CDR3 spells CASSMTGTASYEQYF. CDR3 nucleotide sequence: TGTGCCAGTAGTATGACTGGGACAGCGAGCTACGAGCAGTACTTC. Filled out from reference TRBV19 and TRBJ2-7, the complete variable domain reads DGGITQSPKYLFRKEGQNVTLSCEQNLNHDAMYWYRQDPGQGLRLIYYSQIVNDFQKGDIAEGYSVSREKKESFPLTVTSAQKNPTAFYLCASSMTGTASYEQYFGPGTRLTVT.

This clone appeared once. The CDR3 bases are TGTGCCAGCAGTTACTCGAATCAGGCAGTTTATGGCTACACCTTC. This gives the protein CASSYSNQAVYGYTF. The chain links TRBV6-5 to TRBJ1-2; no definite D call. This CDR3 spans 15 amino acids. Trimming stripped 0 bases from V and 5 bases from J, with 13 bases between. Per the germline V gene, CDR1 is MNHEY and CDR2 is SVGAGI.

The CDR3 region has the DNA TGTGCCAGCAGCTTGTTTGTTCAGGGATATAGGAACACTGAAGCTTTCTTT. Translating gives CASSLFVQGYRNTEAFF. The gene calls are TRBV5-8 and TRBJ1-1, with D tentatively TRBD1 (5 bases). Trimming left V 1 base short and J 1 base short, with 17 bases between. The CDR3 consists of 17 residues. CDR1 is SGHTS, CDR2 YDEGEE, per germline.

The chain links TRBV5-1 to TRBJ1-1, with TRBD1 identical over 7 bases. CDR1 SGHRS and CDR2 YFSETQ come from the germline V gene. V gave up 4 bases and J gave up 3 bases; unmatched junction bases: 3. CDR3 size: 13 residues. The CDR3 reads CASSDRVDTEAFF. CDR3 nucleotides: TGCGCCAGCAGCGACAGGGTGGACACTGAAGCTTTCTTT. The entire variable domain, with the rest obtained from reference TRBV5-1 and TRBJ1-1, is as follows: KAGVTQTPRYLIKTRGQQVTLSCSPISGHRSVSWYQQTPGQGLQFLFEYFSETQRNKGNFPGRFSGRQFSNSRSEMNVSTLELGDSALYLCASSDRVDTEAFFGQGTRLTVV.

V and J are TRBV27 and TRBJ1-1; D unclear. CDR1 and CDR2 from the germline V gene are MNHEY and SMNVEV (reference sequence). Trimming left V 8 bases short and J 1 base short, with 14 bases between. The CDR3 contains 14 residues. This CDR3 reads CASGVYGGNTEAFF. In DNA form, the CDR3 reads TGTGCCAGCGGAGTTTATGGCGGGAACACTGAAGCTTTCTTT.

In this sample, this clone turned up a few times. The V and J genes are TRBV28 and TRBJ2-7, with 8 nucleotides matching TRBD1. CDR1 and CDR2 from the germline V gene are MDHEN and SYDVKM. V trimming: 3 bases; J trimming: 0 bases; junction bases outside the gene matches: 4. The CDR3 consists of 15 residues. This chain's CDR3 is CASSLVDRGSYEQYF. In DNA, the CDR3 is TGTGCCAGCAGTTTGGTAGACAGGGGCTCCTACGAGCAGTACTTC. The variable domain in full, with the rest retrieved from reference TRBV28 and TRBJ2-7, is DVKVTQSSRYLVKRTGEKVFLECVQDMDHENMFWYRQDPGLGLRLIYFSYDVKMKEKGDIPEGYSVSREKKERFSLILESASTNQTSMYLCASSLVDRGSYEQYFGPGTRLTVT.

In its sample, this clone was seen once. This chain uses TRBV24-1 with TRBJ1-5; 9 positions agree with TRBD1. The V segment lost 2 bases and the J segment 4 bases; nucleotides outside the gene matches: 2. The germline gives CDR1 KGHDR, CDR2 SFDVKD. The CDR3 runs to 15 residues. The CDR3 sequence: CATSDSGQGNQPQHF. CDR3 nucleotides: TGTGCCACCAGTGATTCCGGACAGGGGAATCAGCCCCAGCATTTT.

The rearrangement uses TRBV7-8 and TRBJ2-1; 11 bases are a match to TRBD2. Unmatched junction bases numbered 6, after V lost 7 bases and J lost 4 bases. The length of the CDR3 is 15 residues. Germline V CDR1 and CDR2: SGHVS, FQNEAQ. CDR3 loop: CASNRLAGGYNEQFF. The DNA for the CDR3 is TGTGCCAGCAACCGGCTAGCGGGGGGATACAATGAGCAGTTCTTC.

The rearrangement links TRBV19 to TRBJ1-2; possible D gene TRBD1, 5 bases. This CDR3 contains 14 residues. Looked up from germline, CDR1 is LNHDA and CDR2 is SQIVND (reference sequence). The ends were cut back, 5 bases at V and 2 bases at J, with 12 bases in the middle. In DNA form, the CDR3 reads TGTGCCAGTAGTCTTCGGACACTGAACTATGGCTACACCTTC. It specifies CASSLRTLNYGYTF.

This CDR3 is CASRLGGKDGYTF. CDR3 in DNA: TGTGCCAGCCGCCTTGGGGGCAAGGATGGCTACACCTTC. The genes are TRBV7-9 and TRBJ1-2; D perhaps matches TRBD1 (6 bases). CDR3 size: 13 residues. With 8 bases removed from V and 6 bases from J, the gap between germline ends came to 16 bases. CDR1 is SEHNR and CDR2 is FQNEAQ in the germline V gene (reference sequence).

The chain links TRBV5-1 to TRBJ2-1; the D gene is possibly TRBD2 (5 bases). Trimming removed 0 bases from V and 2 bases from J, with 9 bases in between. The CDR3 totals 15 residues. Looked up from germline, CDR1 is SGHRS and CDR2 is YFSETQ. The CDR3 reads CASSLVSGTYNEQFF. DNA of the CDR3: TGCGCCAGCAGCTTGGTCTCCGGGACCTACAATGAGCAGTTCTTC.

The chain couples TRBV12-5 to TRBJ2-3; 10 bases agree with TRBD2. The CDR3 is 17 amino acids. The V gene's germline CDR1 is LGHNT and CDR2 FRNRAP. J lost 6 bases, V lost 2 bases, and 11 bases had no gene match. The CDR3 DNA follows: TGTGCTAGTGGTTTGCCCAAGCGGGGGGGGCACGCTGATACGCAGTATTTT. Translation: CASGLPKRGGHADTQYF.

The V gene is TRBV7-9, the J gene TRBJ2-1, with 13 nucleotides matching TRBD2. Germline-derived CDR1 and CDR2 are SEHNR and FQNEAQ (reference sequence). V was clipped by 5 bases and J by 0 bases; unmatched bases: 10. The CDR3 spans 19 residues. DNA for the CDR3: TGTGCCAGCAGCCCCGTCGGGACTAGCGGGGCTACCTCCTACAATGAGCAGTTCTTC. Its protein is CASSPVGTSGATSYNEQFF. Based on the CDR3 plus reference TRBV7-9 and TRBJ2-1, the full variable domain is DTGVSQNPRHKITKRGQNVTFRCDPISEHNRLYWYRQTLGQGPEFLTYFQNEAQLEKSRLLSDRFSAERPKGSFSTLEIQRTEQGDSAMYLCASSPVGTSGATSYNEQFFGPGTRLTVL.